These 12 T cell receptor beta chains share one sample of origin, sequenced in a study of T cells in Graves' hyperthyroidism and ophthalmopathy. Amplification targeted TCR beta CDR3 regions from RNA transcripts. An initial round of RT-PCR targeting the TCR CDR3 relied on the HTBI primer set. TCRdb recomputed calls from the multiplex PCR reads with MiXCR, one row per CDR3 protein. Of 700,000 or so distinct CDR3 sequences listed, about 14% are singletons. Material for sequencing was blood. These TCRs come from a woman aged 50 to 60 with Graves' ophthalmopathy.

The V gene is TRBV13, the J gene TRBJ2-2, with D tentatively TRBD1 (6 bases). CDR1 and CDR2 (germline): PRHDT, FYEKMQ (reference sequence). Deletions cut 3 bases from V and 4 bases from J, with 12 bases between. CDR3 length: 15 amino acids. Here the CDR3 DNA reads TGTGCCAGCAGCTTCAGGGGTGAGAGCACCGGGGAGCTGTTTTTT. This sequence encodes CASSFRGESTGELFF.

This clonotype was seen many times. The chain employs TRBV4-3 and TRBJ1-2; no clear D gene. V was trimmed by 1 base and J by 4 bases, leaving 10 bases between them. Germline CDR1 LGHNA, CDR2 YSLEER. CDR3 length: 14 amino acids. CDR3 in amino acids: CASSQAGEGYGYTF. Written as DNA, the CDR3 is TGCGCCAGCAGCCAAGCCGGGGAAGGCTATGGCTACACCTTC.

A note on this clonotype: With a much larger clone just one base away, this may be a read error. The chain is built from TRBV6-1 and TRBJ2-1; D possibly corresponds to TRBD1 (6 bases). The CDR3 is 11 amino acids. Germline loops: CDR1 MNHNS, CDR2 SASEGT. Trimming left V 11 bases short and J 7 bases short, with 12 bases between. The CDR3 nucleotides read TGTGCCGGCACCCAGGGGAATGAGCAGTTCTTC. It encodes CAGTQGNEQFF.

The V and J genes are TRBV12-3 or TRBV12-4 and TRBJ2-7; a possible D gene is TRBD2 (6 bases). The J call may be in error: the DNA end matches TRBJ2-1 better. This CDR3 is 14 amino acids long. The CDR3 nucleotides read TGTGCCAGCAGCCTATTAGGGACTTCGTACGAGCAGTTCTTC. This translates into CASSLLGTSYEQFF.

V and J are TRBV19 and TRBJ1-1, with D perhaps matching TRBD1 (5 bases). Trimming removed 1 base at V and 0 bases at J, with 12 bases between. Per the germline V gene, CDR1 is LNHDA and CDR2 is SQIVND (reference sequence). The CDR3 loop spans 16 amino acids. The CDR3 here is CASSIGGGVVNTEAFF. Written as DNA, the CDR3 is TGTGCCAGTAGTATAGGGGGAGGGGTTGTGAACACTGAAGCTTTCTTT.

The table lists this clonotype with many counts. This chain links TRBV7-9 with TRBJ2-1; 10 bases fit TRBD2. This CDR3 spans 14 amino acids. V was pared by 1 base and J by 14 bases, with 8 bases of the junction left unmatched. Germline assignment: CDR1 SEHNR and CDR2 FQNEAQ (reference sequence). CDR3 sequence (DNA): TGTGCCAGCAGCTTAGACCTAGCGGGAGCCTTAGAGTTCTTC. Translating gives CASSLDLAGALEFF.

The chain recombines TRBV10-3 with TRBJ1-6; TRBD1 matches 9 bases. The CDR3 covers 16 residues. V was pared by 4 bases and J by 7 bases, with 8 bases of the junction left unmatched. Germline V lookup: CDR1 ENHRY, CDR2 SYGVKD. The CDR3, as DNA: TGTGCCATCAGTGCTTCCGGGACAGGGAGCAATTCACCCCTCCACTTT. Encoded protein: CAISASGTGSNSPLHF.

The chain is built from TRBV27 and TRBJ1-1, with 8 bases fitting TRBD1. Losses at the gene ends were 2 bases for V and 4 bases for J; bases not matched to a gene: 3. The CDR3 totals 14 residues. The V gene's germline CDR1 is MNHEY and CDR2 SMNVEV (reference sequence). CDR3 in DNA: TGTGCCAGCAGTTTACAGGGGGCACCCACTGAAGCTTTCTTT. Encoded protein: CASSLQGAPTEAFF.

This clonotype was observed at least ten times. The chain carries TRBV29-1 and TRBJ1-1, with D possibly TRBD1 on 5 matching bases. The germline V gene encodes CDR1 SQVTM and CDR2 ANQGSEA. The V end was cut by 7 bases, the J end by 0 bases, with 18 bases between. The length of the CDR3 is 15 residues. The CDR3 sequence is CSGASGWGMNTEAFF. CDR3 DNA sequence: TGCAGCGGGGCTTCAGGGTGGGGGATGAACACTGAAGCTTTCTTT.

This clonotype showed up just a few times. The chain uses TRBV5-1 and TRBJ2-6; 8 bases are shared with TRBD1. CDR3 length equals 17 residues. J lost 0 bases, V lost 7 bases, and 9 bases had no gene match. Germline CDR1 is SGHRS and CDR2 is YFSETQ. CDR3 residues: CASQGQASISGANVLTF. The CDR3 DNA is TGCGCCAGCCAGGGACAGGCGTCCATCTCTGGGGCCAACGTCCTGACTTTC.

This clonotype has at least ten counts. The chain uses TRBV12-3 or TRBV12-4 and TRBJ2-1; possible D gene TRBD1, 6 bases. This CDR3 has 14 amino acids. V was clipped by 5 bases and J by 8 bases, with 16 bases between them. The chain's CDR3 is CASSRRVRGDEQFF. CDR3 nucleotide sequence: TGTGCCAGCAGTAGGCGTGTCAGGGGTGATGAGCAGTTCTTC.

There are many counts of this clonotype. In DNA, the CDR3 is TGTGCCAGCCCACCGGGGCTACAGGCAGATACGCAGTATTTT. It specifies CASPPGLQADTQYF. J is TRBJ2-3 and V is TRBV28; D might be TRBD1 or TRBD2, each matching 5 bases. CDR1 and CDR2 from the germline V gene are MDHEN and SYDVKM. This CDR3 has 14 amino acids. The germline V and J ends were trimmed by 8 bases and 4 bases, with 16 bases remaining between them. The complete variable domain, with remaining parts taken from reference TRBV28 and TRBJ2-3, reads DVKVTQSSRYLVKRTGEKVFLECVQDMDHENMFWYRQDPGLGLRLIYFSYDVKMKEKGDIPEGYSVSREKKERFSLILESASTNQTSMYLCASPPGLQADTQYFGPGTRLTVL.